This T cell receptor (beta chain) was observed in a study of OX40 agonist ivuxolimab in advanced cancers. The CDR3 runs 13 residues. With 4 bases removed from V and 5 bases from J, the gap between germline ends came to 11 bases. The germline V gene encodes CDR1 WNHNN and CDR2 SYGVQD (reference sequence). The protocol was immunoSEQ multiplex PCR, while the TCRdb copy is restricted to in-frame clones and leaves out a portion. The top ten hold approximately 25% of the sample, which has about 57,000 clones, about 93% seen once. The source of this sequence is an adult with an advanced solid tumor such as melanoma, head and neck, liver or kidney cancer. The input for sequencing was CD4+ or CD8+ T cells sorted from blood, taken in a trial of the OX40 agonist ivuxolimab. The chain employs TRBV10-1 and TRBJ2-5; D not resolved. CDR3 nucleotide sequence: TGCGCCAGCAGTGCGACACTCCAGGAGACCCAGTACTTC. Residues: CASSATLQETQYF.